This T cell receptor (beta chain) comes out of a study of OX40 agonist ivuxolimab in advanced cancers. Study-level information: Enrollees could have had prior anti-PD-1, anti-PD-L1 or anti-CTLA-4 therapy, which under 50% had received.

Only in-frame clones appear in the TCRdb table, and some are missing; sequencing was by immunoSEQ multiplex PCR. This table has roughly 80,000 clones, roughly 87% appearing once. Study observations and caveats: The investigators did not determine what antigen specificity the expanded peripheral T cells had. CD4+ and CD8+ T cells in blood underwent clonal expansion by week 6 at 0.1 to 3.0 mg/kg.

With respect to this clone: As yet, its antigen is unknown.

The input for sequencing was CD4+ or CD8+ T cells sorted from blood, taken in a trial of the OX40 agonist ivuxolimab. The origin of this receptor is an adult with an advanced solid tumor such as melanoma, head and neck, liver or kidney cancer.

The CDR3 is CASSLGRAGQPQHF. In DNA form, the CDR3 reads TGTGCCAGCAGCTTGGGGAGGGCTGGTCAGCCCCAGCATTTT. The genes are TRBV5-5 and TRBJ1-5; D gene ambiguous. V was pared by 0 bases and J by 6 bases, with 10 bases between. The CDR3 sequence is 14 residues long. CDR1 SGHKS and CDR2 YYEKEE come from the germline V gene (reference sequence).